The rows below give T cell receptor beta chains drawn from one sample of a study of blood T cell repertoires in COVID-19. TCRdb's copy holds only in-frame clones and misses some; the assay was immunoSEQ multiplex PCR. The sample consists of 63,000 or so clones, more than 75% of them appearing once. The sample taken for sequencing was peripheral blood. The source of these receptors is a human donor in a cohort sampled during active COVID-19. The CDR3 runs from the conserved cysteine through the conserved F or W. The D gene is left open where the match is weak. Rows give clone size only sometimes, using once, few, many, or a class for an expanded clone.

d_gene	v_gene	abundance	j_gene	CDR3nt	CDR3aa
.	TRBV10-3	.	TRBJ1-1	TGTGCCATCAGAGGGGGGGACACTGAAGCTTTCTTT	CAIRGGDTEAFF
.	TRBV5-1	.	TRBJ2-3	TGCGCCAGCAGCGGGACACTCACAGATACGCAGTATTTT	CASSGTLTDTQYF
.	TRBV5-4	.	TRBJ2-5	TGTGCCAGCAGCTTGAGCTCTTTGGAGACCCAGTACTTC	CASSLSSLETQYF
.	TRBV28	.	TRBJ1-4	TGTGCCAGCAGTTCCGGACAGGAAAAACTGTTTTTT	CASSSGQEKLFF
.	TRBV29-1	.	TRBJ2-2	TGCAGCGTTGAGCTGGCGGGCTTGAACACCGGGGAGCTGTTTTTT	CSVELAGLNTGELFF
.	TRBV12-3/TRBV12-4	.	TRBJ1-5	TGTGCCAGCAGCTTTCAGCGGGATCAGCCCCAGCATTTT	CASSFQRDQPQHF
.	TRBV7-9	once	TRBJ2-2	TGTGCCAGCAGCCCGATGCCCGGGAACACCGGGGAGCTGTTTTTT	CASSPMPGNTGELFF
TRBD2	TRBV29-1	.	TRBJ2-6	TGCAGCGCGGGACTAGCGGACTCTGGGGCCAACGTCCTGACTTTC	CSAGLADSGANVLTF
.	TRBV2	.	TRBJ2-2	TGTGCCAGCAGCCCACAAAACACCGGGGAGCTGTTTTTT	CASSPQNTGELFF
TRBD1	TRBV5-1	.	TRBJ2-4	TGCGCCAGCAGCTCGGGACAGACACAAGCAGGGGCCAAAAACATTCAGTACTTC	CASSSGQTQAGAKNIQYF
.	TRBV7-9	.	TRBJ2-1	TGTGCCAGCAGCCCCCGAGCGCCCAGCATGGAGGATGAGCAGTTCTTC	CASSPRAPSMEDEQFF
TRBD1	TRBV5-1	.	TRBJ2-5	TGCGCCAGCAGCCCAGGACAGGGGAGCGAGACCCAGTACTTC	CASSPGQGSETQYF
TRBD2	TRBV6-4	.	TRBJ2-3	TGTGCCAGCAAGCGGGAGGAGGAGGCAGATACGCAGTATTTT	CASKREEEADTQYF
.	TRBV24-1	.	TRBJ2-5	TGTGCCACCAGTGCAGGGGAGACCCAGTACTTC	CATSAGETQYF
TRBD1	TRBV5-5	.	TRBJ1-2	TGTGCCAGCAGCCCCGATACAGGGGACTATGGCTACACCTTC	CASSPDTGDYGYTF
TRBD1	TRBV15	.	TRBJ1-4	TGTGCCACCAGCAGTGGGCGGACAGGGGGCGGTGAAAAACTGTTTTTT	CATSSGRTGGGEKLFF